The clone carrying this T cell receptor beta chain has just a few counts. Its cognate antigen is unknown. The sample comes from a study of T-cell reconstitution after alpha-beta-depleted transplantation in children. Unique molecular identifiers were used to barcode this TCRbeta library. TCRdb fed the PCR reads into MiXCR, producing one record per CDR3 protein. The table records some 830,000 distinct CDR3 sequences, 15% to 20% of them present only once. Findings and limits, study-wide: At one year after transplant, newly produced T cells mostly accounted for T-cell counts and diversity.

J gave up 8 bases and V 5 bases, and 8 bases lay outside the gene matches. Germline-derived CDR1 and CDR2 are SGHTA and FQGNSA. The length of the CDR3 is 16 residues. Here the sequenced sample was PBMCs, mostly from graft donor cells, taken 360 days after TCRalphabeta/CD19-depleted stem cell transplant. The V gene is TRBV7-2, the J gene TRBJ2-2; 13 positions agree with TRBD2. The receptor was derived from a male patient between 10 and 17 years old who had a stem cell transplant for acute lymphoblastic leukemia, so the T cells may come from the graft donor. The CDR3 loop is CASSDTSGRARGELFF. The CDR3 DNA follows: TGTGCCAGCAGCGATACTAGCGGGAGGGCCCGGGGGGAGCTGTTTTTT.